The next 32 T cell receptor beta chains were all read from a single sample in a study of T cell repertoires in cytomegalovirus infection. TCRdb passed the reads through MiXCR, listing each CDR3 protein once. The sample lists a few hundred thousand distinct CDR3 sequences, approximately 40% occurring once. No cognate antigen is known for these TCRs. The material was cultured PBMCs, obtained from culture after CMV antigen stimulation. These receptors all come from a human donor in good health (CMV status not recorded). Some clones in this sample may be carry-over from other donors' samples.

This chain connects TRBV29-1 to TRBJ1-2; 7 bases agree with TRBD1. V dropped 6 bases and J dropped 5; count of bases not matched to a gene: 6. The germline gives CDR1 SQVTM, CDR2 ANQGSEA. CDR3 size: 12 residues. The CDR3 spells CSVEDRMYGYTF. The DNA for the CDR3 is TGCAGCGTCGAGGACAGGATGTATGGCTACACCTTC.

The rearrangement joins TRBV29-1 to TRBJ1-1, with TRBD1 matching over 8 bases. V was clipped by 4 bases and J by 2 bases; unmatched bases: 6. The CDR3 is made up of 14 amino acids. Germline V lookup: CDR1 SQVTM, CDR2 ANQGSEA. The CDR3 bases are TGCAGCGTTGGGCAGGGGGCGTACAACACTGAAGCTTTCTTT. It is translated as CSVGQGAYNTEAFF.

This clonotype was recorded a few times. The chain carries TRBV20-1 and TRBJ2-3; no clear D. V lost 0 bases and J lost 1, with 8 bases in between. Germline CDR1 and CDR2: DFQATT and SNEGSKA (reference sequence). The CDR3 spans 14 residues. The CDR3: CSAREGLGTDTQYF. Written as DNA, the CDR3 is TGCAGTGCTAGAGAGGGCCTCGGCACAGATACGCAGTATTTT.

This clonotype was seen more than once but under ten times. The chain employs TRBV2 and TRBJ1-6; 7 nucleotides align to TRBD1. Looked up from germline, CDR1 is SNHLY and CDR2 is FYNNEI. V lost 8 bases, J lost 4 bases, and 2 bases stayed unmatched. There are 13 residues in the CDR3. Written as DNA, the CDR3 is TGTGCCAGCGACAGGGAGTATAATTCACCCCTCCACTTT. This codes for CASDREYNSPLHF.

The chain combines TRBV12-3 or TRBV12-4 with TRBJ2-7; weak D call: TRBD2 (6 bases). This CDR3 comprises 19 residues. The germline V and J ends were trimmed by 5 bases and 0 bases, with 26 bases remaining between them. Here the CDR3 DNA reads TGTGCCAGCAGTCCTGTCGCCGGCGGAGATACGGGAGCCTCCTACGAGCAGTACTTC. Its protein product is CASSPVAGGDTGASYEQYF.

This chain connects TRBV7-6 to TRBJ2-2; TRBD2 matches at 7 bases. V gave up 5 bases and J gave up 6 bases; unmatched junction bases: 15. The CDR3 has 17 residues. CDR1 and CDR2 (germline): SGHVS, FNYEAQ. CDR3 in DNA: TGTGCCAGCAGCCCCATATCTACCGCGGGAGACCCCGGGGAGCTGTTTTTT. Protein product: CASSPISTAGDPGELFF.

The chain joins TRBV20-1 to TRBJ1-2; D possibly corresponds to TRBD1 (6 bases). Germline CDR1 and CDR2: DFQATT and SNEGSKA (reference sequence). Between the trimmed V and J ends, which lost 8 bases and 5 bases, there was a span of 12 bases. This CDR3 region has 11 residues. The CDR3 spells CSPDQGYGYTF. CDR3 DNA: TGCAGTCCAGATCAGGGGTATGGCTACACCTTC.

A few counts support this clonotype. The chain is built from TRBV7-2 and TRBJ2-7; D is unresolved. CDR3 length: 15 amino acids. CDR1 SGHTA and CDR2 FQGNSA come from the germline V gene. V lost 5 bases, J lost 0 bases, and 14 bases lay in between. The CDR3 sequence: CASSGGSWGSYEQYF. CDR3 nucleotide sequence: TGTGCCAGCAGCGGCGGATCGTGGGGCTCCTACGAGCAGTACTTC.

This chain joins TRBV11-2 and TRBJ2-2; D unclear. V lost 5 bases and J 0 bases, leaving 13 bases between the germline ends. Germline CDR1 SGHAT, CDR2 FQNNGV. The CDR3 is 16 residues long. As DNA, the CDR3 is TGTGCCAGCAGCCGCGCTGGCTCAACGAACACCGGGGAGCTGTTTTTT. Its protein is CASSRAGSTNTGELFF.

This chain connects TRBV20-1 to TRBJ2-3; 8 bases agree with TRBD2. The trim removed 4 bases at V and 0 bases at J, leaving 12 bases unmatched. CDR1 and CDR2 (germline): DFQATT, SNEGSKA (reference sequence). The CDR3 runs 17 residues. In nucleotides, the CDR3 is TGCAGTGCTATCCTCAATGGGCCTAGCGGGAGCACAGATACGCAGTATTTT. Residues: CSAILNGPSGSTDTQYF.

This clonotype was seen more than once but under ten times. The V gene is TRBV4-3, the J gene TRBJ2-1, with 8 bases that match TRBD2. The CDR3 is made up of 13 amino acids. Germline CDR1 LGHNA, CDR2 YSLEER. J was trimmed by 7 bases and V by 11 bases; bases with no gene match: 10. The CDR3 is CARERESENEQFF. The DNA for the CDR3 is TGCGCCCGCGAGCGGGAGTCGGAAAATGAGCAGTTCTTC.

V usage is TRBV7-2 and J usage is TRBJ2-1; D not resolved. Germline loops: CDR1 SGHTA, CDR2 FQGNSA. The CDR3 length is 14 residues. Between the trimmed V and J ends, which lost 5 bases and 6 bases, there was a span of 14 bases. CDR3 coding DNA: TGTGCCAGCAGCCCACTTAGTCCGATCAATGAGCAGTTCTTC. It specifies CASSPLSPINEQFF. Based on the CDR3 plus reference TRBV7-2 and TRBJ2-1, the full variable domain is GAGVSQSPSNKVTEKGKDVELRCDPISGHTALYWYRQSLGQGLEFLIYFQGNSAPDKSGLPSDRFSAERTGGSVSTLTIQRTQQEDSAVYLCASSPLSPINEQFFGPGTRLTVL.

Note on this clonotype: It may be a read error: a sequence one base away is much more abundant. The chain combines TRBV6-2 or TRBV6-3 with TRBJ2-7; TRBD1 agrees at 7 bases. V shed 6 bases, J shed 5 bases, and the junction held 4 bases outside the gene matches. The germline gives CDR1 MNHEY, CDR2 SVGEGT. This CDR3 comprises 12 residues. The DNA for the CDR3 is TGTGCCAGCAGCCGGGACAGCGACGAGCAGTACTTC. Amino acid sequence: CASSRDSDEQYF.

The rearrangement uses TRBV6-2 or TRBV6-3 and TRBJ2-7; TRBD1 matches at 7 bases. Trimming took 6 bases from V and 3 from J; bases not matched to a gene: 11. CDR1 is MNHEY and CDR2 is SVGEGT in the germline V gene. This CDR3 region has 15 residues. This chain's CDR3 is CASSRRPGQIYEQYF. CDR3 nucleotide sequence: TGTGCCAGCAGCCGCCGACCGGGACAGATCTACGAGCAGTACTTC.

V is TRBV4-1 and J is TRBJ2-5; the D is unclear. CDR1 and CDR2 from the germline V gene are MGHRA and YSYEKL. The V end was cut by 4 bases, the J end by 1 base, with 13 bases between. CDR3 length equals 15 residues. The CDR3 nucleotides read TGCGCCAGCAGCCTACAAGATGGGTTCCAAGAGACCCAGTACTTC. Amino acids: CASSLQDGFQETQYF.

The chain joins TRBV20-1 to TRBJ1-3; D is possibly TRBD1 (6 bases). CDR3 size: 14 residues. Trimming stripped 1 base from V and 2 bases from J, with 9 bases between. Germline CDR1 and CDR2: DFQATT and SNEGSKA (reference sequence). This CDR3 reads CSARVGQTGNTIYF. The CDR3, as DNA: TGCAGTGCTAGAGTCGGACAGACTGGAAACACCATATATTTT.

This clonotype was detected a few times. The chain employs TRBV7-2 and TRBJ1-5, with D hard to call. The CDR3 runs 14 residues. Germline V gives CDR1 SGHTA, CDR2 FQGNSA. Trimming cost V 3 bases and J 11 bases, with 17 bases left between them. As DNA, the CDR3 is TGTGCCAGCAGCTTGACCTCTTACTTGGGCGCCCAGCATTTT. This translates into CASSLTSYLGAQHF.

This rearrangement joins TRBV25-1 to TRBJ2-1; D unclear. Germline V gene lookup returns CDR1 MGHDK and CDR2 SYGVNS. V was clipped by 8 bases and J by 2 bases, with 16 bases between them. The CDR3 has 15 amino acids. DNA of the CDR3: TGTGCCAGCCAAGGCAACGGAAAAACCTACAATGAGCAGTTCTTC. It specifies CASQGNGKTYNEQFF.

A few counts support this clonotype. This chain connects TRBV7-6 to TRBJ2-3; 12 bases match TRBD2. The germline V gene has CDR1 SGHVS and CDR2 FNYEAQ. The CDR3 is 19 amino acids. The junction had 14 bases not matched to a gene; V was cut back by 1 base and J by 6 bases. CDR3 DNA: TGTGCCAGCAGCTTAGTAAGCTCCCCTACTAGCGGGGGGCAGGATACGCAGTATTTT. This encodes CASSLVSSPTSGGQDTQYF.

The chain recombines TRBV6-8 with TRBJ2-4; 7 bases align to TRBD1. The V gene end was trimmed by 6 bases and the J gene end by 3 bases; junction bases not matched to a gene: 8. Germline CDR1 MNHGY, CDR2 SAAAGT. The CDR3 runs 15 residues. The CDR3 sequence: CASRRTWDSKNIQYF. In DNA, the CDR3 is TGTGCCAGCAGACGGACATGGGACAGCAAAAACATTCAGTACTTC.

This clonotype appeared a few times. The chain uses TRBV6-6 and TRBJ2-5, with D unresolved. The CDR3 loop spans 15 amino acids. Trimming cost V 5 bases and J 5 bases, with 18 bases left between them. CDR1 and CDR2 (germline): MNHNY, SVGAGI (reference sequence). The CDR3 sequence is CASSEPGVLVETQYF. DNA for the CDR3: TGTGCCAGCAGTGAGCCTGGGGTCCTCGTTGAGACCCAGTACTTC.

This clonotype has more than one count but fewer than ten. The genes are TRBV6-1 and TRBJ2-2, with 7 bases identical to TRBD2. Germline assignment: CDR1 MNHNS and CDR2 SASEGT. CDR3 size: 15 residues. Germline trimming cut 5 bases from V and 1 base from J; bases unmatched to any gene: 4. CDR3 region: CASSYGLVNTGELFF. Written as DNA, the CDR3 is TGTGCCAGCAGTTACGGACTAGTGAACACCGGGGAGCTGTTTTTT.

This chain uses TRBV19 with TRBJ2-5, with D possibly being TRBD1 (6 bases). This CDR3 has 15 amino acids. CDR1 is LNHDA and CDR2 is SQIVND in the germline V gene (reference sequence). Trimming pared 1 base from V and 1 base from J, leaving 10 bases between. CDR3 bases: TGTGCCAGTAGTATAGGGGGGCAGTTCCAAGAGACCCAGTACTTC. Protein product: CASSIGGQFQETQYF. The full variable domain, with the rest looked up from reference TRBV19 and TRBJ2-5, is DGGITQSPKYLFRKEGQNVTLSCEQNLNHDAMYWYRQDPGQGLRLIYYSQIVNDFQKGDIAEGYSVSREKKESFPLTVTSAQKNPTAFYLCASSIGGQFQETQYFGPGTRLLVL.

V gene TRBV5-6 combines with J gene TRBJ2-1; D is undetermined. The CDR3 loop spans 16 amino acids. Looked up from germline, CDR1 is SGHDT and CDR2 is YYEEEE. The ends were cut back, 4 bases at V and 1 base at J, with 15 bases in the middle. In DNA, the CDR3 is TGTGCCAGCAGCCCCGCCCCGCAGGCGTCCTACAATGAGCAGTTCTTC. It specifies CASSPAPQASYNEQFF.

The chain has TRBV4-1 and TRBJ2-1; 9 bases line up with TRBD1. Germline trimming cut 1 base from V and 4 bases from J; bases unmatched to any gene: 2. The CDR3 covers 15 residues. Germline CDR1 reads MGHRA; CDR2 reads YSYEKL. DNA for the CDR3: TGCGCCAGCAGCCAAGGACAGGGGGTATACAATGAGCAGTTCTTC. This gives the protein CASSQGQGVYNEQFF.

This rearrangement joins TRBV6-6 to TRBJ1-2; D unclear. This CDR3 comprises 13 residues. Germline CDR1 reads MNHNY; CDR2 reads SVGAGI (reference sequence). Trimming pared 2 bases from V and 3 bases from J, leaving 7 bases between. CDR3 sequence reads: CASSYRIYYGYTF. CDR3 nucleotide sequence: TGTGCCAGCAGTTACAGGATTTACTATGGCTACACCTTC.

The sample holds a few counts of this clonotype. This chain links TRBV7-2 with TRBJ2-4; possibly TRBD2 for D (7 bases). V dropped 5 bases and J dropped 9 bases, with 20 bases sitting between them. There are 15 residues in the CDR3. The germline CDR1 and CDR2 sequences are SGHTA and FQGNSA. CDR3 nucleotide sequence: TGTGCCAGCAGCCAAAGGGGGGGGGGCCGTGGCATTCAGTACTTC. This sequence encodes CASSQRGGGRGIQYF.

This clonotype was detected a few times. The genes are TRBV12-5 and TRBJ2-7, with D possibly being TRBD1 (5 bases). Trimming removed 0 bases from V and 1 base from J, with 13 bases in between. Germline V lookup: CDR1 LGHNT, CDR2 FRNRAP. The CDR3 spans 16 residues. The CDR3 spells CASGLVLGQGSYEQYF. The CDR3 region has the DNA TGTGCTAGTGGTTTGGTACTGGGTCAGGGATCCTACGAGCAGTACTTC.

The chain employs TRBV20-1 and TRBJ2-7; D is ambiguous. Germline CDR1 DFQATT, CDR2 SNEGSKA (reference sequence). The CDR3 sequence is 12 residues long. The CDR3 sequence: CSSTKLSYEQYF. DNA of the CDR3: TGCAGCTCCACGAAATTGTCCTACGAGCAGTACTTC.

The rearrangement uses TRBV6-1 and TRBJ2-7; 9 bases agree with TRBD1. Germline trimming cut 10 bases from V and 3 bases from J; bases unmatched to any gene: 10. This CDR3 comprises 14 residues. Germline CDR1 is MNHNS and CDR2 is SASEGT. CDR3 nucleotides: TGTGCCATACACGCCCAGGACAGGGGCTACGAGCAGTACTTC. Protein product: CAIHAQDRGYEQYF.

This clonotype was detected many times. The chain recombines TRBV7-2 with TRBJ2-7; TRBD2 matches at 8 bases. The V and J ends lost 5 bases and 3 bases, in that order; junction bases with no gene match: 12. The CDR3 is 16 residues long. Germline CDR1 reads SGHTA; CDR2 reads FQGNSA. CDR3 residues: CASSTVAGSNYYEQYF. CDR3 bases: TGTGCCAGCAGCACCGTAGCGGGATCTAACTACTACGAGCAGTACTTC. Together with reference TRBV7-2 and TRBJ2-7, the CDR3 gives the full variable domain: GAGVSQSPSNKVTEKGKDVELRCDPISGHTALYWYRQSLGQGLEFLIYFQGNSAPDKSGLPSDRFSAERTGGSVSTLTIQRTQQEDSAVYLCASSTVAGSNYYEQYFGPGTRLTVT.

This chain links TRBV29-1 with TRBJ2-7, with D unresolved. The CDR3 runs to 13 residues. Germline loops: CDR1 SQVTM, CDR2 ANQGSEA. Trimming cost V 4 bases and J 1 base, with 11 bases left between them. CDR3 nucleotides: TGCAGCGTTGTTTCTCCGAAGTCCTACGAGCAGTACTTC. Its translation is CSVVSPKSYEQYF.